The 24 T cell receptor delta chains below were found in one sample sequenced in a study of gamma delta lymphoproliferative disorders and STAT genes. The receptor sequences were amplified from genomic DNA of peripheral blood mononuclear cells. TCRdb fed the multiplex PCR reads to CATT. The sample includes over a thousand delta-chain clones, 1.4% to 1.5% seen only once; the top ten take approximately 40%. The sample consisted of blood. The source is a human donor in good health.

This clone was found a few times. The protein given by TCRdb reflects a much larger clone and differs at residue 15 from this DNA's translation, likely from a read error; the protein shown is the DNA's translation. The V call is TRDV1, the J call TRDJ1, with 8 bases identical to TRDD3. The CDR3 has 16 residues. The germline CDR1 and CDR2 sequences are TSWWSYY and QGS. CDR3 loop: CALGEPWGMYTDKLTF. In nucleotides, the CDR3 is TGTGCTCTTGGGGAACCTTGGGGGATGTACACCGATAAACTCACCTTT.

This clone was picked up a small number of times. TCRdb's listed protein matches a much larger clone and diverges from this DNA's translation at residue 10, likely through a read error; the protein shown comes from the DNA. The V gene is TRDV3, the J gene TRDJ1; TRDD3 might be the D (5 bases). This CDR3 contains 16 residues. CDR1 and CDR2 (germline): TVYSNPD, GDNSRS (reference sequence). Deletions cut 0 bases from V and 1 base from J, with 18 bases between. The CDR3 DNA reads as TGTGCCTTTAGCGACCCCAGGTGGGGCTGCACCGATAAACTCATCTTT. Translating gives CAFSDPRWGCTDKLIF.

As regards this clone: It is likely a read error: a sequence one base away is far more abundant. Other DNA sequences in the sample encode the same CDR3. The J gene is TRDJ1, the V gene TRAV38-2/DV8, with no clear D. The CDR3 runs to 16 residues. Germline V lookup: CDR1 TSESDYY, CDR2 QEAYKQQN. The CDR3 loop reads CAYRSVWYVTVEKLIF. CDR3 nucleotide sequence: TGTGCTTATAGGAGCGTGTGGTACGTGACTGTAGAAAAACTCATTTTT.

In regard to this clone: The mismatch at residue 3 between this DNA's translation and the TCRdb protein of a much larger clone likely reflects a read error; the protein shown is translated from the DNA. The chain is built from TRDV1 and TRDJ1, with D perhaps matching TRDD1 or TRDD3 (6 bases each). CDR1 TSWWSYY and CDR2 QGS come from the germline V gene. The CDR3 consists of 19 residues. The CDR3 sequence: CAPGEITFLKYWSIDKLIF. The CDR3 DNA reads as TGTGCTCCTGGGGAAATCACTTTCCTGAAATACTGGAGTATCGATAAACTCATCTTT.

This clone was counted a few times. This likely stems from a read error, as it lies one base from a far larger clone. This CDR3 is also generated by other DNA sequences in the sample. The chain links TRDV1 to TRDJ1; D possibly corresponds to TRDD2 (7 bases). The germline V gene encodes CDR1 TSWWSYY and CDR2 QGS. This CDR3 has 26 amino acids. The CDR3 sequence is CALGEKWFLHRSGVGEKMVGTDKLIF. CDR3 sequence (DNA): TGTGCTCTCGGGGAAAAATGGTTCCTACATCGGTCTGGGGTAGGAGAAAAGATGGTAGGCACCGATAAACTCATCTTT.

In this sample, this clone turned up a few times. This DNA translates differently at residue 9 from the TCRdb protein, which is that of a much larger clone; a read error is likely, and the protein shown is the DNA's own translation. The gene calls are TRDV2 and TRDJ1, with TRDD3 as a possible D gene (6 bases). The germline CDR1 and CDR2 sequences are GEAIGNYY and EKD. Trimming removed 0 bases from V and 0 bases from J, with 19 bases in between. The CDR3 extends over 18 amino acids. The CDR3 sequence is CACDTLTGTLLYTDKLIF. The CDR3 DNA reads TGTGCCTGTGACACCCTTACTGGGACACTGTTGTACACCGATAAACTCATCTTT.

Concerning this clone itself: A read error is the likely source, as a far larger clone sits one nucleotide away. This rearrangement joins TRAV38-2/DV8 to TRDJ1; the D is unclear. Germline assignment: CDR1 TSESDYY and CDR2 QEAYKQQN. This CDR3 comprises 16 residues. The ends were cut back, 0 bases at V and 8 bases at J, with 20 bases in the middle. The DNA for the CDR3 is TGTGCTTATAGGAGCGTGCGGTACGTGACTGTAGAAAAACTCATCTTT. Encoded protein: CAYRSVRYVTVEKLIF.

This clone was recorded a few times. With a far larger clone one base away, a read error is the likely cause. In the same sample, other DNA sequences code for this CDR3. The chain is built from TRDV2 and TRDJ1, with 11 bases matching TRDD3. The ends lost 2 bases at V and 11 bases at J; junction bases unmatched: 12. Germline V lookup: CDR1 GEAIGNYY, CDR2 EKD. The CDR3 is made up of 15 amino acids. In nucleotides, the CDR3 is TGTGCCTGTGACAAGAACTGGGGGATAAAAAGCAAGCTCATCTTT. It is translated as CACDKNWGIKSKLIF.

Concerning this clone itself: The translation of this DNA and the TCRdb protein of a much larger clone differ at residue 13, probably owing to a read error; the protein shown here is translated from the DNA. The CDR3 nucleotides are TGTGCTCTTGGGGAACTTCGTTCCTACGCTGGGGGATGCGAGCACACCGATAAACTCATCTTT. Its translation: CALGELRSYAGGCEHTDKLIF. The J gene is TRDJ1, the V gene TRDV1; 9 bases agree with TRDD3. CDR3 size: 21 residues. Germline lookup yields CDR1 TSWWSYY and CDR2 QGS. The V and J ends lost 0 bases and 0 bases, in that order; junction bases with no gene match: 17.

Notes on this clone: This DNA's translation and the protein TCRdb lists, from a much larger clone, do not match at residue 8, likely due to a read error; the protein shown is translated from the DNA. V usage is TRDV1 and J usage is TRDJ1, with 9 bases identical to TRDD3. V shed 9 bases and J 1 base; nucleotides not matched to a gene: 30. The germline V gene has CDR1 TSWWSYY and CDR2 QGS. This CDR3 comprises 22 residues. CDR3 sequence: CALPSGTRGYGGPAGFTDKLIF. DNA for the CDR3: TGTGCTCTACCCTCCGGCACCAGGGGATACGGGGGTCCGGCTGGTTTCACCGATAAACTCATCTTT.

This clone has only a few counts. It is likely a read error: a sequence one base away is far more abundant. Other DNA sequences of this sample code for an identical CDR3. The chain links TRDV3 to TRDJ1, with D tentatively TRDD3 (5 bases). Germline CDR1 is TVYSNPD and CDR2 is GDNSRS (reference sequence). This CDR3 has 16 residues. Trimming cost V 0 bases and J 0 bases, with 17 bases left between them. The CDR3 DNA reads TGTGCCTTTAGCGATCCCAGGTGGGGCTACACCGATAAACTCATCTTT. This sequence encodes CAFSDPRWGYTDKLIF. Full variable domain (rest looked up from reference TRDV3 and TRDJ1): CDKVTQSSPDQTVASGSEVVLLCTYDTVYSNPDLFWYRIRPDYSFQFVFYGDNSRSEGADFTQGRFSVKHILTQKAFHLVISPVRTEDSATYYCAFSDPRWGYTDKLIFGKGTRVTVEP.

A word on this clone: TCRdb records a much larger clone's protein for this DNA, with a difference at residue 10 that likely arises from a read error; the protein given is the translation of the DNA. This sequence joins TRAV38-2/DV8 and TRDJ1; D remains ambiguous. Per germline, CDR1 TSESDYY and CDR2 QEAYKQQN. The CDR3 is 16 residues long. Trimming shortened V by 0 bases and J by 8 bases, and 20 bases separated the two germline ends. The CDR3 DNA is TGTGCTTATAGGAGCGTGTGGTACGTGATTGTAGAAAAACTCATCTTT. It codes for CAYRSVWYVIVEKLIF.

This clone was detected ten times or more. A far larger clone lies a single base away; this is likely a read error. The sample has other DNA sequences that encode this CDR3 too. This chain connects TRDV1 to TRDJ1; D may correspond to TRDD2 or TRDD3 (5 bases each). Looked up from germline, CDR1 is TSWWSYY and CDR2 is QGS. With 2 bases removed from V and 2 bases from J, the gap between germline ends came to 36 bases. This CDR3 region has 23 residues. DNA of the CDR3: TGTGCTCTTGGGGAAATTCCTCACCTACACACCCGGACTGGAATTTCTATTACCGATAAACTCATCTTT. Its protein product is CALGEIPHLHTRTGISITDKLIF.

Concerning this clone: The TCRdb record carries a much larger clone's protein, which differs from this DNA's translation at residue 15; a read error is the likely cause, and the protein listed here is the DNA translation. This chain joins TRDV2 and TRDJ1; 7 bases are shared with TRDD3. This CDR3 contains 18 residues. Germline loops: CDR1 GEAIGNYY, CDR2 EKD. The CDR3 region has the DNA TGTGCCTGTGACACCCTTACTGGGGCACTGTTGTACACCGATCAACTCATCTTT. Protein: CACDTLTGALLYTDQLIF.

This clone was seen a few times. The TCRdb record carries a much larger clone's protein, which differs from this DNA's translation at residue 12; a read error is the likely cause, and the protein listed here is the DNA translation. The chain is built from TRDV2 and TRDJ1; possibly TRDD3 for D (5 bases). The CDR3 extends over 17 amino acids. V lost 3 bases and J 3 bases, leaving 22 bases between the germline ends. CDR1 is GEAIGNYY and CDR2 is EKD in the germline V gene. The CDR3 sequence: CACDVFGVVPGADKLIF. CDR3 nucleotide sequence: TGTGCCTGTGACGTCTTTGGGGTTGTACCCGGCGCCGATAAACTCATCTTT.

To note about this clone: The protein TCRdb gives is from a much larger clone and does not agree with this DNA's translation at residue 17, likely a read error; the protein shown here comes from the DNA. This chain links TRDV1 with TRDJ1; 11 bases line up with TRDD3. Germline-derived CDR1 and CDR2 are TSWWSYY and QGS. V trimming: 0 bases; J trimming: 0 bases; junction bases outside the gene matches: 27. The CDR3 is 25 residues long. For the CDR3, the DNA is TGTGCTCTTGGGGAACTACGGTGGGGGCGACGACGAATACTGGGGGATATGAAGTACACCGATAAACTCATCTTT. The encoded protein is CALGELRWGRRRILGDMKYTDKLIF.

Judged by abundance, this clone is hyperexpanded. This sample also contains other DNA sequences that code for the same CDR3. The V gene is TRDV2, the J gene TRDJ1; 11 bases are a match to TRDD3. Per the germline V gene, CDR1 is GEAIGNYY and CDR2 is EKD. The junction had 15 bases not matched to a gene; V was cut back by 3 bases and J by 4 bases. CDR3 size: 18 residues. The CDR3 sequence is CACDFRTYWGIGGDKLIF. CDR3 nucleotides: TGTGCCTGTGACTTTCGTACGTACTGGGGGATAGGTGGCGATAAACTCATCTTT.

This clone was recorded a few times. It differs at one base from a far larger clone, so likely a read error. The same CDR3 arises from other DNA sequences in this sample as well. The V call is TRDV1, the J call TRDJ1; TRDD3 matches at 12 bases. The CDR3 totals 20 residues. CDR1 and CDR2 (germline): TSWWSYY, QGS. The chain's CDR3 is CALGDLYVLGDTGYTDKLIF. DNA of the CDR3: TGTGCCCTTGGGGACCTCTACGTACTGGGGGATACCGGGTACACCGATAAACTCATCTTT.

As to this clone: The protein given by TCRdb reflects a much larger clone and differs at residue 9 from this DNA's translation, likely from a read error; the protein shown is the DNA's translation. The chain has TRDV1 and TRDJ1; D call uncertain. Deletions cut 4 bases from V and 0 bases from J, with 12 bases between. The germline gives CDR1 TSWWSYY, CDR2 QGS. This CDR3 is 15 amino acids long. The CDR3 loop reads CALGGARQDTDKLIF. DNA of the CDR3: TGTGCTCTTGGGGGTGCTCGACAGGACACCGATAAACTCATCTTT.

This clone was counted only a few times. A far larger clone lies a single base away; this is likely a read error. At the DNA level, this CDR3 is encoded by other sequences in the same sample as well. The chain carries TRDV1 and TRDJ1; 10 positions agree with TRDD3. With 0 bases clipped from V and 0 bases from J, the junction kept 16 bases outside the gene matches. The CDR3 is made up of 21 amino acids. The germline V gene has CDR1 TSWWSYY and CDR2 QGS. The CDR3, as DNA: TGTGCTCTTGGGGAACTTCGTTCCTACGCCGGGGGATACGAGCACACCGATAAACTCATCTTT. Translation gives CALGELRSYAGGYEHTDKLIF.

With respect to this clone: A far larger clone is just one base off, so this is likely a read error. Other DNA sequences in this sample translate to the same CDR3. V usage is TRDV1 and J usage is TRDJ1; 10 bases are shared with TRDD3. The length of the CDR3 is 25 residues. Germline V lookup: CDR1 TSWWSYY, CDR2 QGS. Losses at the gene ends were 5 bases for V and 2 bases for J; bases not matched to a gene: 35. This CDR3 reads CALGSSPDAAFYKFDWGMYTDKLIF. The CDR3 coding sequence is TGTGCTCTTGGGTCCTCGCCCGACGCGGCCTTCTACAAATTTGACTGGGGGATGTATACCGATAAACTCATCTTT.

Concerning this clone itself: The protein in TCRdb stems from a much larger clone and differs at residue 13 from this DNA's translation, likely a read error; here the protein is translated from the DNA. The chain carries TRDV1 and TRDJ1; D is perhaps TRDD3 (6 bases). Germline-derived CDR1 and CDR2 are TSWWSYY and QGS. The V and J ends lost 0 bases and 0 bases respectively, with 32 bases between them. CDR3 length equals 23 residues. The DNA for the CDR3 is TGTGCTCTTGGGGAACTTCTCCCTACGTGGGGGTTACCGGGGGTTCAGTACACCGATAAACTCATCTTT. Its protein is CALGELLPTWGLPGVQYTDKLIF.

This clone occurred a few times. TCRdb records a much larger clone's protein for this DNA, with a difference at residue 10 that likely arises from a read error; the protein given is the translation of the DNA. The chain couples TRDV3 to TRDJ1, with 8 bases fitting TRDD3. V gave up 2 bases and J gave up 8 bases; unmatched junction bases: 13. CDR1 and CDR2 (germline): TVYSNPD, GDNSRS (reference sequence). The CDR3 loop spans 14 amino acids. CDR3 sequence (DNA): TGTGCCTTTGGCCGCTGGGGGAGACCGAGAAAACTCATCTTT. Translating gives CAFGRWGRPRKLIF.

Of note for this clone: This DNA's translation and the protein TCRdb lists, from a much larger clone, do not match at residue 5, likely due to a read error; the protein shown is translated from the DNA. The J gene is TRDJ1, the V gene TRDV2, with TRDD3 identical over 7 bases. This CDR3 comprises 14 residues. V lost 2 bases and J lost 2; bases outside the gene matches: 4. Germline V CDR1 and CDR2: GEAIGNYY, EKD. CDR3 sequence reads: CACDSLGGTDKLIF. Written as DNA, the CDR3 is TGTGCCTGTGACAGCCTGGGGGGGACCGATAAACTCATCTTT.